These T cell receptor beta chains were read from a single sample in a study of T cell responses to AZD1222 COVID-19 vaccine. Repertoires were generated with immunoSEQ multiplex PCR, while TCRdb's copy carries only in-frame clones and drops some. The data hold more than 250,000 clones, with 85% to 95% observed a single time. The material sequenced was peripheral blood, taken on day 0 of AZD1222 vaccination. The receptors derive from an adult in good health. CDR3s include the opening cysteine and the closing phenylalanine or tryptophan. A D gene is named only where the DNA matches it firmly. Expanded clones are given a class, and other clones once, few, many or no size at all.

TRBV3-1/TRBV3-2	-	TRBJ2-7	-	TGTGCCAGCAGCCAATACGGCGACGAGCAGTACTTC	CASSQYGDEQYF
TRBV25-1	-	TRBJ2-1	-	TGTGCCAGCAGTGAAATGGCGGGGCGCTCCTACAATGAGCAGTTCTTC	CASSEMAGRSYNEQFF
TRBV7-8	TRBD1	TRBJ2-7	once	TGTGCCAGCAGCACTCCGGGACAGGGCTCCTACGAGCAGTACTTC	CASSTPGQGSYEQYF
TRBV5-1	-	TRBJ2-5	-	TGCGCCAGCAGCGCTTCAAGTGGGGGAGAGACCCAGTACTTC	CASSASSGGETQYF
TRBV12-5	TRBD1	TRBJ1-5	-	TGTGCTAGTGGTTTGGTACTTTCAGGGGGCAGTCAGCCCCAGCATTTT	CASGLVLSGGSQPQHF
TRBV5-5	-	TRBJ1-5	once	TGTGCCAGCAGCTCGTATGGGGGGGTACGTCAGCCCCAGCATTTT	CASSSYGGVRQPQHF
TRBV6-5	-	TRBJ2-1	-	TGTGCCAGCAGTTACTCGAGCAGGGACAATGAGCAGTTCTTC	CASSYSSRDNEQFF
TRBV19	-	TRBJ2-5	-	TGTGCCAGTAATGACGGTCCAGGGGAGACCCAGTACTTC	CASNDGPGETQYF
TRBV28	TRBD1	TRBJ1-2	-	TGTGCCAGCAGGGGGGACAGAAGGATTGATGGCTACACCTTC	CASRGDRRIDGYTF
TRBV28	-	TRBJ2-4	-	TGTGCCAGCAGTTTTTTCCGAAACATTCAGTACTTC	CASSFFRNIQYF
TRBV4-1	-	TRBJ2-7	-	TGCGCCAGCAGCCAAGCGTGGGCGGGACCGCTAGGCGAGCAGTACTTC	CASSQAWAGPLGEQYF
TRBV6-5	-	TRBJ2-2	once	TGTGCCAGCAATTTAGGACAATTCACCGGGGAGCTGTTTTTT	CASNLGQFTGELFF
TRBV4-1	TRBD2	TRBJ2-2	-	TGCGCCAGCAGCCGATTACTAGCGGGACTTCCAACCGGGGAGCTGTTTTTT	CASSRLLAGLPTGELFF
TRBV7-3	TRBD2	TRBJ2-1	-	TGTGCCAGCAGCATAGGTGGGACTAGGGCCAACAATGAGCAGTTCTTC	CASSIGGTRANNEQFF
TRBV18	-	TRBJ1-5	-	TGTGCCAGCTCGCCCGGGACCAATCAGCCCCAGCATTTT	CASSPGTNQPQHF
TRBV28	TRBD1	TRBJ1-2	-	TGTGCCAGCAGTTTGGAATCCGGGACAGGGTATGGCTACACCTTC	CASSLESGTGYGYTF
TRBV2	-	TRBJ2-7	-	TGTGCCAGCTCACAGGGGGGGTCCTACGAGCAGTACTTC	CASSQGGSYEQYF
TRBV20-1	-	TRBJ2-1	-	TGCAGTGCTGGGGGGAGCGAGCAGTTCTTC	CSAGGSEQFF
TRBV3-1/TRBV3-2	-	TRBJ1-6	-	TGTGCCAGCAGCCAAGGTGGGGTTAATTCACCCCTCCACTTT	CASSQGGVNSPLHF
TRBV9	-	TRBJ2-7	once	TGTGCCAGCAGCGAGGGGACGACCCTCTACGAGCAGTACTTC	CASSEGTTLYEQYF
TRBV27	-	TRBJ1-3	-	TGTGCCAGCAGTTTAGTCCCCTCTGGAAACACCATATATTTT	CASSLVPSGNTIYF
TRBV6-2/TRBV6-3	-	TRBJ1-1	-	TGTGCCAGCAGTTACTCGAGGGGGTATGAAGCTTTCTTT	CASSYSRGYEAFF
TRBV7-3	-	TRBJ2-3	-	TGTGCCAGCAGCCAAACTGGGTCTGCAGGAGGCACAGATACGCAGTATTTT	CASSQTGSAGGTDTQYF
TRBV27	-	TRBJ1-6	-	TGTGCCAGCAGTCGCCCGGGGGGCAGCTCCTATAATTCACCCCTCCACTTT	CASSRPGGSSYNSPLHF
TRBV7-9	TRBD1	TRBJ1-2	-	TGTGCCAGCAGCCCAGGGGGTTTTGGCTACACCTTC	CASSPGGFGYTF
TRBV7-9	-	TRBJ2-1	-	TGTGCCAGCAGCTCCAGGACTTGGTACAATGAGCAGTTCTTC	CASSSRTWYNEQFF
TRBV7-3	-	TRBJ2-2	-	TGTGCCAGCAGCATAAGTCCCCCCGGGGAGCTGTTTTTT	CASSISPPGELFF
TRBV7-9	-	TRBJ2-5	few	TGTGCCAGCAGCTTAGCGCTTGGCCCACAGACCCAGTACTTC	CASSLALGPQTQYF
TRBV7-9	-	TRBJ1-1	-	TGTGCCGGGCGGGGCAGGAACACTGAAGCTTTCTTT	CAGRGRNTEAFF
TRBV4-2	-	TRBJ1-1	once	TGTGCCAGCAGCCACCGGGACCTGAACACTGAAGCTTTCTTT	CASSHRDLNTEAFF
TRBV5-4	-	TRBJ1-1	-	TGTGCCAGCAGCCCCACCGGGGGGTACACTGAAGCTTTCTTT	CASSPTGGYTEAFF
TRBV2	-	TRBJ1-5	-	TGTGCCAGCAGTGGAGATGGTCCCCAGCATTTT	CASSGDGPQHF
TRBV19	-	TRBJ2-3	-	TGTGCCACCACGGACTTACCAAGGGGAGATACGCAGTATTTT	CATTDLPRGDTQYF
TRBV27	-	TRBJ2-3	-	TGTGCCAGCAGTCCTACCGGGACTCGCCGGCCCTATACGCAGTATTTT	CASSPTGTRRPYTQYF
TRBV28	-	TRBJ1-2	-	TGTGCCAGCAGCCCCTGGGGGGCGGGGGGCCCCGGTGGCTACACCTTC	CASSPWGAGGPGGYTF
TRBV18	TRBD1	TRBJ1-3	-	TGTGCCAGCTCATCGGGACAGGGCTCTGGAAACACCATATATTTT	CASSSGQGSGNTIYF
TRBV19	-	TRBJ1-1	-	TGTGCCAGTAGTAGCCCTTCGGGACACCCGAACTCTGAAGCTTTCTTT	CASSSPSGHPNSEAFF
TRBV7-9	TRBD2	TRBJ2-7	-	TGTGCCAGCAGCCAGAGTGGATCACTAGCGGGGGGGCTCGAGCAGTACTTC	CASSQSGSLAGGLEQYF
TRBV19	TRBD1	TRBJ1-5	-	TGTGCCAGTAAATTAACACCGGGACAGGGTGGCAATCAGCCCCAGCATTTT	CASKLTPGQGGNQPQHF
TRBV28	-	TRBJ2-3	-	TGTGCCAGCAGCCCAGCGGCCCCCAGAGATACGCAGTATTTT	CASSPAAPRDTQYF
TRBV5-6	-	TRBJ2-3	-	TGTGCCAGCAGCTTTCGGGAGAGCACAGATACGCAGTATTTT	CASSFRESTDTQYF